Listed below are T cell receptor beta chains from one sample, sequenced in a study of shared clonotypes between healthy human individuals. Sequencing used immunoSEQ multiplex PCR; TCRdb keeps in-frame clones, though not all of them. The sample includes about 2.4 million clones, over 85% seen only once; the top ten take about 0.38%. Sequenced input: naive CD4+ T cells from PBMCs. Source of these receptors: a man younger than 35 in good health. Some clones in this sample may be carry-over from other donors' samples. The CDR3 runs from the conserved cysteine through the conserved F or W. A D gene is named only where the DNA matches it firmly. A clone size is listed for some rows: how often the clone was seen (once, few, many), or a class if it is expanded.

TRBJ2-5,NA,TRBV19,NA,TGTGCCAGTAGTCCGGGACTGAGGGAGACCCAGTACTTC,CASSPGLRETQYF
TRBJ2-2,NA,TRBV5-1,TRBD1,TGCGCCAGCAGCGGCGCAGGGGGCGACACCGGGGAGCTGTTTTTT,CASSGAGGDTGELFF
TRBJ2-3,NA,TRBV5-8,TRBD2,TGTGCCAGCAGCTTGCTAGCGGGAGCGGATACGCAGTATTTT,CASSLLAGADTQYF
TRBJ2-2,NA,TRBV9,NA,TGTGCCAGCAGCGTAGGATTCCCGGACACCGGGGAGCTGTTTTTT,CASSVGFPDTGELFF
TRBJ2-2,NA,TRBV9,NA,TGTGCCAGCAGCGTAGACGGGAGAGTGAACACCGGGGAGCTGTTTTTT,CASSVDGRVNTGELFF
TRBJ2-3,NA,TRBV7-3,NA,TGTGCCAGCAGCTCCTGGGGCGATACGCAGTATTTT,CASSSWGDTQYF
TRBJ2-5,NA,TRBV12-5,TRBD1,TGTGCTAGTGGTTTGTCGGAGGACAGGCTCGAGGAGACCCAGTACTTC,CASGLSEDRLEETQYF
TRBJ1-5,NA,TRBV7-9,NA,TGTGCCAGCAGCTCGCCCGGCGGGCCCCAGCATTTT,CASSSPGGPQHF
TRBJ1-1,NA,TRBV5-1,NA,TGCGCCAGCAGCTTTAAGAGGGGCGGGGACACTGAAGCTTTCTTT,CASSFKRGGDTEAFF
TRBJ1-2,NA,TRBV27,NA,TGTGCCAGCAGTTTCGGGGGCCTATCCAGAGGATATGGCTACACCTTC,CASSFGGLSRGYGYTF
TRBJ2-7,NA,TRBV11-2,TRBD1,TGTGCCAGCAGCTCCGGGACAGGGGAGCAGTACTTC,CASSSGTGEQYF
TRBJ1-1,NA,TRBV7-9,TRBD1,TGTGCCAGCAGCTCGGGGACAGGGGGGGATACTGAAGCTTTCTTT,CASSSGTGGDTEAFF
TRBJ2-1,NA,TRBV7-6,NA,TGTGCCAGCAGCTTACGTTCGGGGGGCAGGAATGAGCAGTTCTTC,CASSLRSGGRNEQFF
TRBJ2-5,once,TRBV4-2,TRBD1,TGTGCCAGCAGCCGTGTGGAGACAGGGGGGGAGACCCAGTACTTC,CASSRVETGGETQYF